Detailed here is one T cell receptor (beta chain). Its antigen is undetermined. PCR was performed using 60 Vbeta and 13 Jbeta primers. Measured with immunoSEQ multiplex PCR; TCRdb has only the in-frame clones, and not every one. The profile shows over 200,000 clones, about 84% of them singletons. This sample stems from a study of cytomegalovirus exposure and HLA in healthy donors. With 6 bases removed from V and 4 bases from J, the gap between germline ends came to 12 bases. CDR3 length equals 13 residues. Per germline, CDR1 KGHSH and CDR2 LQKENI. Whole-study results and caveats: Evidence from a later analysis indicated that most CMV-associated TCR beta chains looked HLA-restricted. Sequencing depth across donors, presence/absence analyses assumed, was roughly uniform. Further analysis, carried out later, found HLA-associated TCR beta chains more clonally expanded than equally common other chains. In a later analysis, about 17,000 TCR beta sequences were associated with HLA alleles at 0.05 false discovery rate.

This sequence was found in a human donor in good health. The source material was PBMCs. This chain uses TRBV18 with TRBJ2-5; the D gene is possibly TRBD1 (6 bases). CDR3 sequence (DNA): TGTGCCAGCTCCTGGGGGCCCGGAGAGACCCAGTACTTC. Translation gives CASSWGPGETQYF.